This T cell receptor beta chain was identified during a study of beta chain features in type 1 diabetes. Study-level information: The study examined about 100 million sorted cells across all samples. Study-wide points: People with Type 1 diabetes carried modestly yet significantly shorter TCRB CDR3s in all four CD4+ subsets.

The V and J ends lost 5 bases and 1 base respectively, with 10 bases between them. The CDR3 runs to 14 residues. Germline assignment: CDR1 MNHEY and CDR2 SVGAGI. On this clone: Its target is not known.

The authors took one heparinised blood draw, averaging about 116 mL, from each donor. Sequenced material consisted of expressed TCRB transcripts (all of the isolated RNA was reverse transcribed). Profiling relied on immunoSEQ multiplex PCR, and the TCRdb table lists in-frame clones only, not all of them. Counted here are hundreds of thousands of clones, around 16% occurring once; the ten biggest clones make up under 0.095%. The origin of this receptor is a man younger than 30 in good health. Specimen: naive CD4+ T cells from blood. The chain has TRBV6-5 and TRBJ2-3, with TRBD2 as a possible D gene (7 bases). The CDR3, as DNA: TGTGCCAGCAGTCAAGGGGGGGGCACAGATACGCAGTATTTT. Translated, it gives CASSQGGGTDTQYF.